One and the same sample provided the 15 T cell receptor beta chains below, sequenced in a study of neurological immune-mediated disorders. TCRdb itself ran the 5' RACE reads through MiXCR, one entry per CDR3 protein. The repertoire holds some 27,000 distinct CDR3 sequences, with approximately 6.6% as singletons. The sample comprised PBMCs. The receptor source for this set is a woman in her 50s in good health.

This clonotype has ten or more counts. The J gene is TRBJ1-6, the V gene TRBV7-2, with 9 nucleotides matching TRBD1. The germline V gene encodes CDR1 SGHTA and CDR2 FQGNSA. V trimming: 4 bases; J trimming: 9 bases; junction bases outside the gene matches: 7. CDR3 length equals 15 residues. CDR3 protein: CASSYGQGFSSPLHF. The CDR3 nucleotides read TGTGCCAGCAGCTATGGACAGGGGTTTAGTTCACCCCTCCACTTT.

This clonotype appeared many times. The gene calls are TRBV7-2 and TRBJ2-5, with 14 positions matching TRBD2. The V gene end was trimmed by 5 bases and the J gene end by 5 bases; junction bases not matched to a gene: 10. Looked up from germline, CDR1 is SGHTA and CDR2 is FQGNSA. This CDR3 region has 17 residues. DNA for the CDR3: TGTGCCAGCAGCCAGACTAGCGGGAGGGCCCTCGGGGAGACCCAGTACTTC. As protein: CASSQTSGRALGETQYF.

This clonotype was found many times. The chain employs TRBV20-1 and TRBJ2-3; TRBD1 or TRBD2 may be the D gene (6 bases each). The CDR3 sequence is 18 residues long. Trimming removed 3 bases from V and 2 bases from J, with 24 bases in between. Germline CDR1 DFQATT, CDR2 SNEGSKA (reference sequence). The DNA of the CDR3 is TGCAGTGCTAGGGCCGTCCTGGCCTCGGGGGCAACCACAGATACGCAGTATTTT. Its protein product is CSARAVLASGATTDTQYF.

This clonotype was seen repeatedly, ten times or more. The rearrangement links TRBV3-1 to TRBJ2-5, with TRBD1 identical over 10 bases. The CDR3 length is 14 residues. V lost 5 bases and J lost 4; bases outside the gene matches: 4. In germline, CDR1 is LGHDT, CDR2 YNNKEL (reference sequence). The CDR3 DNA follows: TGTGCCAGCAGCAGGACAGGGGGACCAGAGACCCAGTACTTC. Its translation: CASSRTGGPETQYF.

The chain recombines TRBV5-1 with TRBJ1-5, with a weak D call TRBD1 (5 bases). The CDR3 has 12 residues. Trimming removed 0 bases from V and 7 bases from J, with 5 bases in between. CDR1 is SGHRS and CDR2 is YFSETQ in the germline V gene. The DNA for the CDR3 is TGCGCCAGCAGCTTGGAGGGGCAGCCCCAGCATTTT. It is translated as CASSLEGQPQHF.

This clonotype was seen ten or more times. The chain carries TRBV3-1 and TRBJ1-1; no clear D gene. Germline-derived CDR1 and CDR2 are LGHDT and YNNKEL (reference sequence). V was trimmed by 1 base and J by 4 bases, leaving 10 bases between them. The CDR3 contains 14 residues. The DNA of the CDR3 is TGTGCCAGCAGCCAAGCACGGGAAATCACTGAAGCTTTCTTT. The encoded protein is CASSQAREITEAFF.

This clonotype was counted many times. The genes are TRBV18 and TRBJ2-6; D perhaps matches TRBD1 (6 bases). This CDR3 contains 17 residues. Trimming cost V 0 bases and J 0 bases, with 9 bases left between them. Germline values: CDR1 KGHSH, CDR2 LQKENI. This CDR3 is CASSPPNRVSGANVLTF. CDR3 sequence (DNA): TGTGCCAGCTCACCACCGAACAGGGTCTCTGGGGCCAACGTCCTGACTTTC.

The sample holds many counts of this clonotype. The gene calls are TRBV20-1 and TRBJ1-5; weak D call: TRBD1 (6 bases). Germline CDR1 is DFQATT and CDR2 is SNEGSKA (reference sequence). The CDR3 is 14 residues long. V was shortened by 6 bases and J by 7 bases, with 19 bases between the two germline ends. The CDR3 spells CSASRGIPPQPQHF. CDR3 bases: TGCAGTGCCAGTAGGGGGATCCCCCCGCAGCCCCAGCATTTT.

This clonotype has a count of ten or more. The J gene is TRBJ2-1, the V gene TRBV20-1; TRBD1 matches at 7 bases. J lost 6 bases, V lost 0 bases, and 8 bases had no gene match. The CDR3 sequence is 15 residues long. CDR1 DFQATT and CDR2 SNEGSKA come from the germline V gene (reference sequence). The CDR3, as DNA: TGCAGTGCTAGAGACAGGGGGACAATGGGCAATGAGCAGTTCTTC. Translating it yields CSARDRGTMGNEQFF.

This clonotype was counted many times. The chain couples TRBV6-5 to TRBJ2-7, with unresolved D. V lost 6 bases to trimming and J lost 2 bases, with 14 bases between them. CDR1 and CDR2 from the germline V gene are MNHEY and SVGAGI. The CDR3 is 14 amino acids. The CDR3: CASSLDPVPYEQYF. CDR3 coding DNA: TGTGCCAGCAGCCTGGACCCGGTCCCCTACGAGCAGTACTTC.

This clonotype appeared many times. The V call is TRBV7-9, the J call TRBJ2-7, with TRBD2 matching 11 bases. From germline, CDR1 is SEHNR and CDR2 FQNEAQ (reference sequence). This CDR3 spans 16 amino acids. The J segment lost 3 bases and the V segment lost 4 bases, leaving 8 bases of the junction unmatched. The CDR3 reads CASSSSTSGAIYEQYF. CDR3 bases: TGTGCCAGCAGCTCCTCGACTAGCGGGGCTATCTACGAGCAGTACTTC.

This clonotype was found many times. The chain uses TRBV7-3 and TRBJ2-2, with D possibly matching TRBD2 (7 bases). V shed 5 bases and J shed 0 bases, with 13 bases lying between them. The germline V gene encodes CDR1 SGHTA and CDR2 FQGTGA. The length of the CDR3 is 16 residues. The CDR3 loop is CASSLRGGANTGELFF. CDR3 in DNA: TGTGCCAGCAGCCTTAGGGGGGGAGCGAACACCGGGGAGCTGTTTTTT. Full variable domain (remainder filled in from reference TRBV7-3 and TRBJ2-2): GAGVSQTPSNKVTEKGKYVELRCDPISGHTALYWYRQSLGQGPEFLIYFQGTGAADDSGLPNDRFFAVRPEGSVSTLKIQRTERGDSAVYLCASSLRGGANTGELFFGEGSRLTVL.

This clonotype was observed many times. This may be a read error, as it is one base from a much larger clone. The rearrangement links TRBV7-9 to TRBJ1-1; D possibly corresponds to TRBD1 (6 bases). This CDR3 region has 15 residues. Trimming removed 5 bases from V and 3 bases from J, with 16 bases in between. Germline values: CDR1 SEHNR, CDR2 FQNEAQ (reference sequence). CDR3 sequence reads: CASSHKGGVDTEAFF. DNA of the CDR3: TGTGCCAGCAGCCACAAAGGGGGGGTTGACACTGAAGCTTTCTTT.

This clonotype was observed many times. The chain carries TRBV7-2 and TRBJ2-4, with 9 bases fitting TRBD1. With V trimmed by 6 bases and J by 9 bases, 12 bases remained unmatched. The CDR3 extends over 15 amino acids. The V gene's germline CDR1 is SGHTA and CDR2 FQGNSA. The CDR3 DNA sequence: TGTGCCAGCAGTTCCGCCGGGACAGGGAGCGTCATTCAGTACTTC. This codes for CASSSAGTGSVIQYF. Together with reference TRBV7-2 and TRBJ2-4, the CDR3 gives the full variable domain: GAGVSQSPSNKVTEKGKDVELRCDPISGHTALYWYRQSLGQGLEFLIYFQGNSAPDKSGLPSDRFSAERTGGSVSTLTIQRTQQEDSAVYLCASSSAGTGSVIQYFGAGTRLSVL.

Ten or more counts support this clonotype. The chain combines TRBV7-2 with TRBJ1-3, with 7 bases fitting TRBD1. V was clipped by 5 bases and J by 0 bases; unmatched bases: 7. Germline CDR1 and CDR2: SGHTA and FQGNSA. This CDR3 is 16 amino acids long. The CDR3 loop reads CASSVDSGGSGNTIYF. CDR3 bases: TGTGCCAGCAGCGTAGACTCAGGGGGCTCTGGAAACACCATATATTTT. The variable domain in full, completed from reference TRBV7-2 and TRBJ1-3, reads GAGVSQSPSNKVTEKGKDVELRCDPISGHTALYWYRQSLGQGLEFLIYFQGNSAPDKSGLPSDRFSAERTGGSVSTLTIQRTQQEDSAVYLCASSVDSGGSGNTIYFGEGSWLTVV.